This T cell receptor (beta chain) was obtained from a study of T cells in Graves' hyperthyroidism and ophthalmopathy. Germline V gives CDR1 SGHNT, CDR2 YYREEE (reference sequence). CDR3 length equals 15 residues. Trimming took 0 bases from V and 7 from J; bases not matched to a gene: 7. This clonotype was recorded at least ten times. Graves' hyperthyroidism was deemed stable absent ophthalmopathy progression within 18 months. Not enrolled were patients with uncontrolled infection, other autoimmune disease, pregnancy or lactation. Researchers took RNA transcripts and amplified the TCR beta CDR3 regions from them. The primer set for the first-round RT-PCR of the TCR CDR3 was HTBI. TCRdb passed the multiplex PCR reads through MiXCR, listing each CDR3 protein once. The data show a few hundred thousand distinct CDR3 sequences, 15% seen once.

The source of this sequence is a woman aged 25 to 45 with Graves' hyperthyroidism. This rearrangement joins TRBV5-4 to TRBJ1-2; 9 nucleotides line up with TRBD1. Input material: blood. DNA of the CDR3: TGTGCCAGCAGCTTGGCCTTACAGGGGGCGCGTGGCTACACCTTC. This translates into CASSLALQGARGYTF.